This T cell receptor beta chain originates from a study of T cell changes during pregnancy in multiple sclerosis. A few counts support this clone. Additional DNA sequences in this sample encode the identical CDR3. The table came from immunoSEQ multiplex PCR; TCRdb's copy has only in-frame clones and leaves some out. The sample has about 42,000 clones, roughly nine tenths seen once. The CDR3 extends over 15 amino acids. Germline V gene sequence: CDR1 MNHNY, CDR2 SVGAGI (reference sequence). Trimming took 3 bases from V and 1 from J; bases not matched to a gene: 4. The sample was CD4+ T cells from peripheral blood mononuclear cells, taken in the second trimester of pregnancy. The gene calls are TRBV6-6 and TRBJ2-7; TRBD1 matches 9 bases. The clonotype comes from a female donor with multiple sclerosis, enrolled in a pregnancy study. DNA of the CDR3: TGTGCCAGCAGTTATTCCGGGACAGGGTCCTACGAGCAGTACTTC. Its translation: CASSYSGTGSYEQYF.